This TCR beta chain was sequenced in a study of CXCR3-negative and CXCR3-positive naive CD8 T cells (dated by TCRdb to between 2018 and 2021). For the study in its entirety: Approximately 130 million TRB reads were obtained in total, roughly 1.5 +/- 0.3 million reads per library. Diversity and physicochemical repertoire analyses covered some eleven donors pooled from two independent experiments. The TRBV-TRBJ cluster analysis covered naive subsets from five or six donors and memory cells from 3 donors. General findings and caveats noted by the study authors: Surface CD5, linked to self-reactivity in mice, was comparable between naive subsets; TCR interaction strength was therefore also inferred from TRB CDR3 physicochemical properties. Compared with CXCR3-negative naive cells, CXCR3-positive naive cells had TRB CDR3s with higher hydrophobicity (lower Kidera factor 4), lower energy, and higher strength and volume indices. Naive CXCR3-negative and CXCR3-positive cells from the same donor showed similar TRBV-TRBJ usage, whereas memory cells showed distinct patterns. Comparably high repertoire diversity was found in both naive subsets, whereas much lower repertoire diversity was found in memory CD8+ T cells. CXCR3 expression partially decreased after cryopreservation, so most assays used freshly isolated PBMCs.

For every CD8+ T cell subset, under 350,000 cells were flow-sorted straight into RLT lysis buffer, and each subset was sorted in triplicate. To exclude memory contaminants, naive CD8+ T cells were stringently defined as CD45RO-CCR7+CD27+CD95-. Standard density gradient centrifugation was used to isolate peripheral blood mononuclear cells from buffy coats. A FACSAria III was used to flow-sort naive CD8+ T cells into CXCR3-negative and CXCR3-positive populations. Total RNA was extracted from sorted cells using an RNeasy Mini Kit. The CDR3, cysteine through phenylalanine, is 15 amino acids long. No coding sequence is recorded. Sequences SNHLY (CDR1) and FYNNEI (CDR2) are obtained from the germline V gene. These reads were obtained on a NextSeq 550. The Human TCR Profiling Kit (MiLaboratory) was used to prepare UMI-labeled 5' RACE TRB cDNA libraries. cDNA synthesis used the entire amount of extracted RNA, and PCR amplification then used the entire amount of cDNA produced. Libraries were prepared in parallel with an identical number of PCR cycles. The authors' pipeline ran thus. With a requirement of at least two reads per UMI, MIGEC and MiXCR extracted about 53,000 +/- 9,400 unique UMI-labeled TRB cDNA molecules per library. On average, each library contained approximately 40,000 +/- 10,000 functional in-frame TRB CDR3 nucleotide clonotypes without stop codons. Diversity metrics, including normalized Shannon-Wiener and Chao1, were computed in VDJtools after downsampling to 5000 UMI-labeled TRB molecules per sample. VDJtools was used to calculate clonotype-size-weighted physicochemical properties of the central five CDR3 residues, namely interaction energy, strength, volume and Kidera factor 4. After TCRdb reprocessed the reads, each CDR3 protein sequence was kept as one row, without DNA. Clone size and V and J calls follow TCRdb, not the original study. The sample table records tens of thousands of distinct CDR3 sequences. The ten largest clones take up 0.8% to 0.85% of the sample.

A word on this clonotype: What antigen it recognizes has not been identified.

The specimen was naive CXCR3+ CD8+ T cells from blood. The cell subset or site label, read with the paper, signifies: CD45RO-CCR7+CD27+CD95- naive CD8+ T cells expressing CXCR3 (TNR3+). The receptor was isolated from a human donor in good health. Some clones in this sample may be carry-over from other donors' samples. The receptor chain draws on TRBV2 and TRBJ1-4. The CDR3 loop reads CASSEPGRENEKLFF. Here the CDR3 is joined to the reference TRBV2 and TRBJ1-4 genes, and the full variable domain is: EPEVTQTPSHQVTQMGQEVILRCVPISNHLYFYWYRQILGQKVEFLVSFYNNEISEKSEIFDDQFSVERPDGSNFTLKIRSTKLEDSAMYFCASSEPGRENEKLFFGSGTQLSVL.